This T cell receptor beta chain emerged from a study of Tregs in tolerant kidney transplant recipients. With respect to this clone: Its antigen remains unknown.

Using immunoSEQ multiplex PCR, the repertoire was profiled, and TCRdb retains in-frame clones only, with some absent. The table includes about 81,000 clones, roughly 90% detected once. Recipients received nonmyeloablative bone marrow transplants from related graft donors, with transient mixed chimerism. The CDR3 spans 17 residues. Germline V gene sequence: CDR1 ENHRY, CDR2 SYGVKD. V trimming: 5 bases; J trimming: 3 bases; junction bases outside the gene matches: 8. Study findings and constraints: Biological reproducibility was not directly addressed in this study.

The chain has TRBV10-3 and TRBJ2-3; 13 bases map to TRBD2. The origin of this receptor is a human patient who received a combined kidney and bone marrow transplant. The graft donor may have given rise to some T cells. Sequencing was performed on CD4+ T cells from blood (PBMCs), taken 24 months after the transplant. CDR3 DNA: TGTGCCATCAGTATCCGCTGGACTAGCGGGGGAACAGATACGCAGTATTTT. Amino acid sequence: CAISIRWTSGGTDTQYF.